What follows is one T cell receptor (beta chain) and its context. These data belong to a study of T cell responses to AZD1222 COVID-19 vaccine. Germline CDR1 SGHNT, CDR2 YYREEE (reference sequence). The CDR3 loop spans 15 amino acids. V gave up 3 bases and J gave up 4 bases; unmatched junction bases: 7. Produced via immunoSEQ multiplex PCR; TCRdb's table is partial and in-frame only. The repertoire holds over 120,000 clones, approximately 92% seen once, with about 3.8% in the top ten. The material was peripheral blood, obtained 28 days after the second AZD1222 dose. The chain uses TRBV5-4 and TRBJ1-2, with 9 bases lining up with TRBD1. The origin of this receptor is an adult who received the AZD1222 COVID-19 vaccine. CDR3 sequence reads: CASSSIGTGFYGYTF. The DNA for the CDR3 is TGTGCCAGCAGCTCGATTGGGACAGGGTTCTATGGCTACACCTTC.